One sample yielded the 24 T cell receptor beta chains listed below, sequenced in a study of shared clonotypes between healthy human individuals. The table came from immunoSEQ multiplex PCR; TCRdb's copy has only in-frame clones and leaves some out. The sample has approximately 2,200,000 clones; about 93% are singletons. In the naive CD8 group, cells lacked CD45RO and were positively selected for CCR7, so terminally differentiated effector memory CD45RA+ cells were left out. What was sequenced was naive CD8+ T cells from PBMCs. These receptors were obtained from a young man in good health. Some clones in this sample may be carry-over from other donors' samples.

V usage is TRBV28 and J usage is TRBJ1-1; 10 bases fit TRBD1. V was pared by 6 bases and J by 5 bases, with 3 bases of the junction left unmatched. Germline CDR1 is MDHEN and CDR2 is SYDVKM. The CDR3 length is 13 residues. In DNA, the CDR3 is TGTGCCAGCAGGGGACAGGGGCTTACTGAAGCTTTCTTT. It codes for CASRGQGLTEAFF.

This chain uses TRBV4-1 with TRBJ2-1, with D tentatively TRBD2 (6 bases). The CDR3 loop spans 16 amino acids. V lost 4 bases and J lost 7, with 20 bases in between. The V gene's germline CDR1 is MGHRA and CDR2 YSYEKL. The DNA for the CDR3 is TGCGCCAGCAGCCGACGGGTAGCGGAGCCCCAGAATGAGCAGTTCTTC. Translated, it gives CASSRRVAEPQNEQFF.

The rearrangement joins TRBV4-1 to TRBJ2-1; D is possibly TRBD2 (5 bases). This CDR3 region has 15 residues. V dropped 0 bases and J dropped 16 bases, with 22 bases sitting between them. Per the germline V gene, CDR1 is MGHRA and CDR2 is YSYEKL. In DNA form, the CDR3 reads TGCGCCAGCAGCCAAGATTTTGGGAATCCGGGCCGGGGATTCTTC. Translated, it gives CASSQDFGNPGRGFF.

The chain combines TRBV7-8 with TRBJ2-7, with D tentatively TRBD1 (5 bases). The CDR3 has 15 residues. Per the germline V gene, CDR1 is SGHVS and CDR2 is FQNEAQ. V was shortened by 2 bases and J by 0 bases, with 11 bases between the two germline ends. CDR3 sequence (DNA): TGTGCCAGCAGCTTAAGGGGCGGCGTCTCCTACGAGCAGTACTTC. It specifies CASSLRGGVSYEQYF.

The chain couples TRBV13 to TRBJ1-2; weak D call: TRBD1 (6 bases). The V gene's germline CDR1 is PRHDT and CDR2 FYEKMQ (reference sequence). V was trimmed by 3 bases and J by 7 bases, leaving 21 bases between them. The CDR3 has 16 amino acids. This CDR3 is CASSFRGGGLGGGYTF. As DNA, the CDR3 is TGTGCCAGCAGCTTCAGGGGAGGTGGTTTGGGTGGTGGCTACACCTTC. The entire variable domain, with the rest obtained from reference TRBV13 and TRBJ1-2, is as follows: AAGVIQSPRHLIKEKRETATLKCYPIPRHDTVYWYQQGPGQDPQFLISFYEKMQSDKGSIPDRFSAQQFSDYHSELNMSSLELGDSALYFCASSFRGGGLGGGYTFGSGTRLTVV.

The chain combines TRBV7-9 with TRBJ2-5; D is undetermined. The CDR3 is made up of 16 amino acids. V was pared by 5 bases and J by 3 bases, with 19 bases between. Germline CDR1 SEHNR, CDR2 FQNEAQ (reference sequence). Here the CDR3 DNA reads TGTGCCAGCAGCCCTCCGATTGGGGTTGGTGAAGAGACCCAGTACTTC. Translating it yields CASSPPIGVGEETQYF.

The chain has TRBV10-3 and TRBJ2-2, with TRBD2 matching 14 bases. This CDR3 comprises 20 residues. Germline assignment: CDR1 ENHRY and CDR2 SYGVKD. The J segment lost 5 bases and the V segment lost 4 bases, leaving 15 bases of the junction unmatched. CDR3 bases: TGTGCCATCAGTGCGGACCTCAGACTAGCGGGAGGGGAGATAACCGGGGAGCTGTTTTTT. Residues: CAISADLRLAGGEITGELFF.

The chain carries TRBV7-9 and TRBJ2-7, with D perhaps TRBD1 or TRBD2 (6 bases each). The CDR3 is made up of 12 amino acids. V was trimmed by 6 bases and J by 4 bases, leaving 10 bases between them. Germline CDR1 reads SEHNR; CDR2 reads FQNEAQ (reference sequence). The CDR3 here is CASRWGAYEQYF. The CDR3 DNA reads as TGTGCCAGCAGATGGGGGGCGTACGAGCAGTACTTC.

The chain has TRBV7-9 and TRBJ2-5; 8 nucleotides match TRBD2. V dropped 8 bases and J dropped 5; count of bases not matched to a gene: 10. The V gene's germline CDR1 is SEHNR and CDR2 FQNEAQ (reference sequence). This CDR3 has 14 residues. The DNA of the CDR3 is TGTGCCAGCCCCCGGGAGGGAGTTGAGGAGACCCAGTACTTC. Its translation: CASPREGVEETQYF.

V usage is TRBV29-1 and J usage is TRBJ2-1; D might be TRBD2 (6 bases). This CDR3 has 13 amino acids. Trimming pared 0 bases from V and 8 bases from J, leaving 11 bases between. Germline assignment: CDR1 SQVTM and CDR2 ANQGSEA. This CDR3 is CSVEDVGEDEQFF. The CDR3, as DNA: TGCAGCGTTGAAGATGTGGGGGAGGATGAGCAGTTCTTC.

This sequence joins TRBV7-9 and TRBJ1-1; no reliable D call. The length of the CDR3 is 16 residues. CDR1 is SEHNR, CDR2 FQNEAQ, per germline (reference sequence). V was cut by 1 base and J by 3 bases, with 15 bases left in between. CDR3 sequence (DNA): TGTGCCAGCAGCTTAGATGGGGAGGGTAGGGACACTGAAGCTTTCTTT. Protein: CASSLDGEGRDTEAFF. Full variable domain (missing parts from reference TRBV7-9 and TRBJ1-1): DTGVSQNPRHKITKRGQNVTFRCDPISEHNRLYWYRQTLGQGPEFLTYFQNEAQLEKSRLLSDRFSAERPKGSFSTLEIQRTEQGDSAMYLCASSLDGEGRDTEAFFGQGTRLTVV.

The chain has TRBV27 and TRBJ2-7, with D perhaps matching TRBD2 (6 bases). Germline V lookup: CDR1 MNHEY, CDR2 SMNVEV (reference sequence). V was trimmed by 4 bases and J by 1 base, leaving 11 bases between them. The CDR3 sequence is 14 residues long. CDR3 nucleotide sequence: TGTGCCAGCAGTTCGGGAGTTGTTTCCTACGAGCAGTACTTC. This codes for CASSSGVVSYEQYF.

The J gene is TRBJ2-7, the V gene TRBV4-1; 11 bases match TRBD2. Germline CDR1 is MGHRA and CDR2 is YSYEKL. The CDR3 contains 19 residues. The junction had 15 bases not matched to a gene; V was cut back by 1 base and J by 4 bases. CDR3 region: CASSQARPKLAGDRYEQYF. The CDR3 nucleotides are TGCGCCAGCAGCCAAGCCCGTCCCAAACTAGCGGGAGATCGGTACGAGCAGTACTTC.

The chain employs TRBV12-5 and TRBJ2-1; 7 bases match TRBD1. The CDR3 totals 14 residues. Germline V gene lookup returns CDR1 LGHNT and CDR2 FRNRAP. J was trimmed by 6 bases and V by 3 bases; bases with no gene match: 5. CDR3 residues: CASGFDRVGNEQFF. CDR3 in DNA: TGTGCTAGTGGTTTTGACAGGGTGGGCAATGAGCAGTTCTTC.

This clone appeared a single time. This rearrangement joins TRBV9 to TRBJ2-3; 9 bases are shared with TRBD1. The trim removed 0 bases at V and 3 bases at J, leaving 5 bases unmatched. Germline V lookup: CDR1 SGDLS, CDR2 YYNGEE. This CDR3 region has 16 residues. The CDR3 sequence: CASSVEGQGFTDTQYF. The DNA of the CDR3 is TGTGCCAGCAGCGTAGAGGGACAGGGATTTACAGATACGCAGTATTTT.

This sequence joins TRBV28 and TRBJ2-3; D might be TRBD2 (6 bases). This CDR3 has 13 amino acids. The V gene's germline CDR1 is MDHEN and CDR2 SYDVKM. V was cut by 3 bases and J by 10 bases, with 14 bases left in between. This CDR3 reads CASSFGGAGSQYF. DNA for the CDR3: TGTGCCAGCAGTTTCGGGGGTGCAGGGTCGCAGTATTTT.

The CDR3 here is CASSFRVAYEQYF. The CDR3 DNA reads as TGTGCCAGCAGTTTCCGGGTAGCCTACGAGCAGTACTTC. This chain joins TRBV27 and TRBJ2-7, with unresolved D. This CDR3 contains 13 residues. V lost 3 bases to trimming and J lost 2 bases, with 8 bases between them. Germline V gene data show CDR1 as MNHEY and CDR2 as SMNVEV (reference sequence).

Regarding this clone: Other nucleotide sequences in the sample specify the same CDR3. The gene calls are TRBV27 and TRBJ2-7; 8 bases are shared with TRBD1. Germline V gene lookup returns CDR1 MNHEY and CDR2 SMNVEV (reference sequence). The CDR3 length is 13 residues. V shed 5 bases and J 4 bases; nucleotides not matched to a gene: 4. The CDR3 DNA sequence: TGTGCCAGCAGTCCCCGACAGGGGTACGAGCAGTACTTC. Its protein product is CASSPRQGYEQYF.

The V call is TRBV7-9, the J call TRBJ2-5; TRBD2 aligns across 12 bases. The CDR3 is 16 residues long. In germline, CDR1 is SEHNR, CDR2 FQNEAQ (reference sequence). J gave up 1 base and V 4 bases, and 4 bases lay outside the gene matches. Here the CDR3 reads CASSWTSGTPQETQYF. CDR3 sequence (DNA): TGTGCCAGCAGCTGGACTAGCGGGACTCCCCAAGAGACCCAGTACTTC.

The gene calls are TRBV11-2 and TRBJ1-2; 8 bases fit TRBD1. The germline V gene has CDR1 SGHAT and CDR2 FQNNGV. Unmatched junction bases numbered 10, after V lost 5 bases and J lost 8 bases. The CDR3 loop spans 14 amino acids. In DNA, the CDR3 is TGTGCCAGCAGCCCTGGACAGGGAGGCATCGGCTACACCTTC. This codes for CASSPGQGGIGYTF.

The chain combines TRBV7-9 with TRBJ2-7; D ambiguous. The CDR3 has 12 amino acids. The germline gives CDR1 SEHNR, CDR2 FQNEAQ (reference sequence). Trimming left V 3 bases short and J 4 bases short, with 7 bases between. The CDR3 here is CASSFSQYEQYF. CDR3 DNA: TGTGCCAGCAGCTTTTCCCAGTACGAGCAGTACTTC.

The genes are TRBV10-3 and TRBJ1-2, with 8 bases aligning to TRBD1. CDR3 length: 14 amino acids. V gave up 5 bases and J gave up 4 bases; unmatched junction bases: 6. Germline V lookup: CDR1 ENHRY, CDR2 SYGVKD. The CDR3 DNA sequence: TGTGCCATCAGTCCCGGACAGGGCTCCTATGGCTACACCTTC. It codes for CAISPGQGSYGYTF.

Comment on this clone: The sample contains more than one DNA sequence encoding this CDR3. In nucleotides, the CDR3 is TGTGCCAGCAGTTTCCGGGACCCGAACACTGAAGCTTTCTTT. Its translation is CASSFRDPNTEAFF. The gene calls are TRBV27 and TRBJ1-1, with a weak D call TRBD1 (5 bases). The ends were cut back, 3 bases at V and 1 base at J, with 9 bases in the middle. The V gene's germline CDR1 is MNHEY and CDR2 SMNVEV (reference sequence). There are 14 residues in the CDR3.

CDR3: CASSGGQFSGNTIYF. The CDR3 nucleotides read TGTGCCAGCAGCGGTGGACAGTTCTCTGGAAACACCATATATTTT. The gene calls are TRBV9 and TRBJ1-3; a weak D match, TRBD1 (6 bases). Germline assignment: CDR1 SGDLS and CDR2 YYNGEE. This CDR3 contains 15 residues. V was pared by 3 bases and J by 0 bases, with 10 bases between. The full variable domain, in which reference TRBV9 and TRBJ1-3 provide the parts outside the CDR3, is DSGVTQTPKHLITATGQRVTLRCSPRSGDLSVYWYQQSLDQGLQFLIQYYNGEERAKGNILERFSAQQFPDLHSELNLSSLELGDSALYFCASSGGQFSGNTIYFGEGSWLTVV.